This passage covers 13 T cell receptor beta chains from one sample sequenced in a study of T cells in Graves' hyperthyroidism and ophthalmopathy. Amplification yielded TCR beta CDR3 regions, with RNA transcripts as the source. First-round RT-PCR with HTBI primers amplified the TCR CDR3 region. TCRdb used MiXCR to reprocess the multiplex PCR reads, holding one entry per CDR3 protein. The sample records fewer than 500,000 distinct CDR3 sequences, under 15% being singletons. Source material: blood. The receptors were gathered from a man younger than 35 with Graves' ophthalmopathy.

This clonotype was found many times. The chain has TRBV3-1 and TRBJ2-3; D perhaps matches TRBD2 (6 bases). The germline gives CDR1 LGHDT, CDR2 YNNKEL (reference sequence). Trimming left V 2 bases short and J 1 base short, with 16 bases between. This CDR3 is built from 17 residues. CDR3 residues: CASSQFTGTFGTDTQYF. The CDR3 DNA sequence: TGTGCCAGCAGCCAATTTACCGGGACTTTCGGCACAGATACGCAGTATTTT.

The sample holds a few counts of this clonotype. The chain is built from TRBV29-1 and TRBJ1-3; TRBD1 agrees at 8 bases. Germline V lookup: CDR1 SQVTM, CDR2 ANQGSEA. The CDR3 loop spans 15 amino acids. The CDR3 region has the DNA TGCAACGTCGGGGCCACAGGGGGAAGTGCGAACACCATATATTTT. This sequence encodes CNVGATGGSANTIYF.

This clonotype was recorded at least ten times. The chain couples TRBV7-9 to TRBJ2-7; 9 positions match TRBD2. CDR1 and CDR2 from the germline V gene are SEHNR and FQNEAQ (reference sequence). Trimming cost V 1 base and J 2 bases; bases outside gene matches: 3. The CDR3 is made up of 15 amino acids. CDR3 in DNA: TGTGCCAGCAGCTTAGTTGGACTAGCGACCTACGAGCAGTACTTC. It translates to CASSLVGLATYEQYF.

The chain combines TRBV6-1 with TRBJ1-1; D perhaps matches TRBD1 (6 bases). The CDR3 has 13 residues. V dropped 8 bases and J dropped 1 base, with 11 bases sitting between them. The germline V gene encodes CDR1 MNHNS and CDR2 SASEGT. The CDR3 sequence: CASPNRENTEAFF. The CDR3 DNA sequence: TGTGCCAGCCCCAACAGGGAGAACACTGAAGCTTTCTTT.

The table lists this clonotype with many counts. V gene TRBV2 combines with J gene TRBJ2-7; 7 bases are shared with TRBD1. This CDR3 has 14 residues. With 2 bases clipped from V and 2 bases from J, the junction kept 3 bases outside the gene matches. Germline loops: CDR1 SNHLY, CDR2 FYNNEI. CDR3 DNA: TGTGCCAGCAGTGAACGGACAGGCACCTACGAGCAGTACTTC. Translation gives CASSERTGTYEQYF. Looking up the rest from reference TRBV2 and TRBJ2-7 gives the full variable domain: EPEVTQTPSHQVTQMGQEVILRCVPISNHLYFYWYRQILGQKVEFLVSFYNNEISEKSEIFDDQFSVERPDGSNFTLKIRSTKLEDSAMYFCASSERTGTYEQYFGPGTRLTVT.

This rearrangement joins TRBV19 to TRBJ2-5, with 10 bases fitting TRBD1. Unmatched junction bases numbered 7, after V lost 4 bases and J lost 5 bases. Germline V lookup: CDR1 LNHDA, CDR2 SQIVND (reference sequence). The CDR3 is made up of 15 amino acids. The CDR3 nucleotides are TGTGCCAGTAGTAACGGGGACAGGGGAGGGGAGACCCAGTACTTC. Protein product: CASSNGDRGGETQYF.

This clonotype was picked up a small number of times. The genes are TRBV4-2 and TRBJ1-5; a weak D match, TRBD1 (5 bases). The V end was cut by 3 bases, the J end by 0 bases, with 6 bases between. This CDR3 spans 14 amino acids. CDR1 and CDR2 from the germline V gene are LGHNA and YNFKEQ. The CDR3, as DNA: TGTGCCAGCAGCCAGGGACCTAGCAATCAGCCCCAGCATTTT. Translation: CASSQGPSNQPQHF.

The sample holds a few counts of this clonotype. The chain couples TRBV7-9 to TRBJ2-5, with D possibly being TRBD2 (6 bases). CDR3 length equals 16 residues. Germline V gives CDR1 SEHNR, CDR2 FQNEAQ (reference sequence). Trimming left V 2 bases short and J 1 base short, with 14 bases between. CDR3 protein: CASSLIGGLPQETQYF. CDR3 nucleotide sequence: TGTGCCAGCAGCTTAATTGGCGGACTACCCCAAGAGACCCAGTACTTC.

In its sample, this clonotype was seen many times. The chain carries TRBV3-1 and TRBJ2-7; D gene unclear. Germline CDR1 LGHDT, CDR2 YNNKEL (reference sequence). CDR3 length: 16 amino acids. Trimming removed 4 bases from V and 2 bases from J, with 18 bases in between. CDR3 in amino acids: CASSPQQTSRAYEQYF. The CDR3 DNA reads TGTGCCAGCAGCCCCCAGCAGACATCACGCGCCTACGAGCAGTACTTC.

Ten or more counts support this clonotype. This rearrangement joins TRBV18 to TRBJ2-7; maybe TRBD1 (6 bases). Per germline, CDR1 KGHSH and CDR2 LQKENI. The CDR3 covers 15 residues. Trimming left V 2 bases short and J 0 bases short, with 11 bases between. The CDR3 sequence is CASSPNMDSSYEQYF. CDR3 nucleotide sequence: TGTGCCAGCTCACCAAACATGGACAGCTCCTACGAGCAGTACTTC.

This clonotype has ten or more counts. This sequence joins TRBV2 and TRBJ1-3, with TRBD1 matching 7 bases. The germline gives CDR1 SNHLY, CDR2 FYNNEI. The ends lost 6 bases at V and 0 bases at J; junction bases unmatched: 5. The CDR3 is 15 amino acids. This CDR3 reads CASSERTGSGNTIYF. Here the CDR3 DNA reads TGTGCCAGCAGCGAAAGGACAGGCTCTGGAAACACCATATATTTT.

The genes are TRBV10-1 and TRBJ2-7, with D possibly being TRBD2 (6 bases). V was shortened by 3 bases and J by 6 bases, with 12 bases between the two germline ends. The CDR3 is made up of 13 amino acids. CDR1 is WNHNN, CDR2 SYGVQD, per germline (reference sequence). The CDR3 DNA reads as TGCGCCAGCAGTGAAGGAGGGGCCGGCGAGCAGTACTTC. The encoded protein is CASSEGGAGEQYF.

For this clonotype: This may stem from a read error, because a much larger clone lies one nucleotide away. The chain uses TRBV9 and TRBJ2-1; D is unresolved. V lost 0 bases and J 0 bases, leaving 4 bases between the germline ends. This CDR3 spans 14 amino acids. The germline CDR1 and CDR2 sequences are SGDLS and YYNGEE. The CDR3, as DNA: TGTGCCAGCAGCGTAGACAGCTCCTACAATGAGCAGTTCTTC. Its translation: CASSVDSSYNEQFF.